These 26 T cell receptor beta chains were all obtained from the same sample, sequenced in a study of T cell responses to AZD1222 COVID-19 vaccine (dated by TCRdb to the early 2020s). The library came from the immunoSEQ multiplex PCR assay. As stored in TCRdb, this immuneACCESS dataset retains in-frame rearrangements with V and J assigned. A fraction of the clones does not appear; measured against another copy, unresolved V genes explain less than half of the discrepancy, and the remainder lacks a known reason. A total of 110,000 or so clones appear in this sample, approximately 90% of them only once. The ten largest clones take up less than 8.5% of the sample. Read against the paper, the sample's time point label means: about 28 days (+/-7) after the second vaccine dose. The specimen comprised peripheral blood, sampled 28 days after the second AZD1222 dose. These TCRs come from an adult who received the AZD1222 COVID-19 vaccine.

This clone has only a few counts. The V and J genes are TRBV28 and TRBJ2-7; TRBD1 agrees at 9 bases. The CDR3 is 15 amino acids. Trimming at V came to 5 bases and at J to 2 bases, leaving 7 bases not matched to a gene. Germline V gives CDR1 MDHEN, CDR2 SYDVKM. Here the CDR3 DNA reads TGTGCCAGCAGTCCGTACAGGGGGCGGACCTACGAGCAGTACTTC. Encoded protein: CASSPYRGRTYEQYF.

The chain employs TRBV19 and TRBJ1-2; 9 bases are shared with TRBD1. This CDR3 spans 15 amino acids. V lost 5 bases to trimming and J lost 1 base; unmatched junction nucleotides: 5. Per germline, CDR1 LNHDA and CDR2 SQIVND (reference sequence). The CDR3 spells CASSPRDRVNYGYTF. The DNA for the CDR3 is TGTGCCAGTAGTCCGAGGGACAGGGTTAACTATGGCTACACCTTC.

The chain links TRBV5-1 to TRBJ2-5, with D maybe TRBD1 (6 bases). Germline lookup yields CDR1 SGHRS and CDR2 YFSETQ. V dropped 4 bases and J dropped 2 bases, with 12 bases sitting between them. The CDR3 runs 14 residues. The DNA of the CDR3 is TGCGCCAGCAGCACCGGACAGCTACAAGAGACCCAGTACTTC. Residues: CASSTGQLQETQYF.

The CDR3 region has the DNA TGCGCCAGCAGCCAAGGAAGGGGCGGCAATAATTCACCCCTCCACTTT. Protein sequence: CASSQGRGGNNSPLHF. The chain couples TRBV4-1 to TRBJ1-6, with D possibly matching TRBD1 (5 bases). V lost 1 base and J lost 5, with 12 bases in between. Germline V gives CDR1 MGHRA, CDR2 YSYEKL. This CDR3 has 16 residues.

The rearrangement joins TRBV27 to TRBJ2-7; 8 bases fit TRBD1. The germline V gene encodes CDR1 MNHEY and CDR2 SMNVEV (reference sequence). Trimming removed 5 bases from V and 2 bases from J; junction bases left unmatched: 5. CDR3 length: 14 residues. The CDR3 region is CASSPRTGPYEQYF. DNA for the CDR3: TGTGCCAGCAGTCCCCGGACAGGGCCCTACGAGCAGTACTTC.

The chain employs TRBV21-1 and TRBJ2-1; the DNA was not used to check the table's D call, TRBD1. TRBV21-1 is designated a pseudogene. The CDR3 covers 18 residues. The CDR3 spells CASSKEGPRGTAYNEQFF. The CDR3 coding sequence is TGTGCCAGCAGCAAAGAAGGACCCCGGGGGACAGCATACAATGAGCAGTTCTTC.

As DNA, the CDR3 is TGTGCCAGCAGTTTGGGGACTAGCAATGAGCAGTTCTTC. Translated, it gives CASSLGTSNEQFF. The genes are TRBV12-3 or TRBV12-4 and TRBJ2-1, with TRBD2 matching over 8 bases. V lost 3 bases to trimming and J lost 6 bases; unmatched junction nucleotides: 1. The CDR3 has 13 amino acids.

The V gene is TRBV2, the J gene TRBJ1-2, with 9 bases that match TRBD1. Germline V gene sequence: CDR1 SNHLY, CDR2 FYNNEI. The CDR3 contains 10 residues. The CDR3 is CARQGDGYTF. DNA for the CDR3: TGTGCAAGACAGGGGGATGGCTACACCTTC.

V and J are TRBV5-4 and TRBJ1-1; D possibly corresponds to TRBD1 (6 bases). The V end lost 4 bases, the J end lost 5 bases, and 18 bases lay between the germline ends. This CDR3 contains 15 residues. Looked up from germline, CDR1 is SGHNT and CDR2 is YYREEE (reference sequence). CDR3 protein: CASSARGGGATEAFF. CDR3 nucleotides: TGTGCCAGCAGCGCCCGGGGTGGGGGCGCAACTGAAGCTTTCTTT. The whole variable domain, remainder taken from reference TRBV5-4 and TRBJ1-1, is ETGVTQSPTHLIKTRGQQVTLRCSSQSGHNTVSWYQQALGQGPQFIFQYYREEENGRGNFPPRFSGLQFPNYSSELNVNALELDDSALYLCASSARGGGATEAFFGQGTRLTVV.

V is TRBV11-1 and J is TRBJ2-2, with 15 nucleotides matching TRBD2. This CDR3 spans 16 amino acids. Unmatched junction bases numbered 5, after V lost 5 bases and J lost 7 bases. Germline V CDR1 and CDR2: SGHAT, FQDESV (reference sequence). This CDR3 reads CASSRPGLAGGGELFF. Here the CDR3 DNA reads TGTGCCAGCAGCAGGCCGGGACTAGCGGGAGGCGGGGAGCTGTTTTTT.

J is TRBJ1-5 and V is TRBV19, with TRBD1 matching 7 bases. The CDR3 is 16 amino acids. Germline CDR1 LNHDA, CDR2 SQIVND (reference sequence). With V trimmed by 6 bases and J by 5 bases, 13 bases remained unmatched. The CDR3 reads CASRNGQASVYQPQHF. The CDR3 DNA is TGTGCCAGTAGGAATGGACAGGCATCGGTGTATCAGCCCCAGCATTTT.

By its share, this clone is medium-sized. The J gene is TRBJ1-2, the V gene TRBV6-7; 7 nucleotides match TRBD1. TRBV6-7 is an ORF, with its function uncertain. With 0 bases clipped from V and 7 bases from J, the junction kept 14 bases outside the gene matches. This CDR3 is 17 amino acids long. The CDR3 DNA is TGTGCCAGCAGTTACTCCGAGGCATTTAAGGGGGCGCCTGGCTACACCTTC. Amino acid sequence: CASSYSEAFKGAPGYTF.

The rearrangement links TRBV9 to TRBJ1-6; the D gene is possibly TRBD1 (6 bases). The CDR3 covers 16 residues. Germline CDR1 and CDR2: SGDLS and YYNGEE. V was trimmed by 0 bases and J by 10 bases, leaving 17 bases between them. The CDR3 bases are TGTGCCAGCAGCGTAGGAATGGCAGGGGCTGAGTCACCCCTCCACTTT. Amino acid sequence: CASSVGMAGAESPLHF.

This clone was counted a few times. The CDR3 loop reads CSVRTGGLPGYTF. CDR3 coding DNA: TGCAGCGTTCGCACAGGGGGGCTACCTGGCTACACCTTC. This chain connects TRBV29-1 to TRBJ1-2; 8 nucleotides agree with TRBD1. There are 13 residues in the CDR3. Germline assignment: CDR1 SQVTM and CDR2 ANQGSEA. V lost 5 bases, J lost 7 bases, and 9 bases stayed unmatched.

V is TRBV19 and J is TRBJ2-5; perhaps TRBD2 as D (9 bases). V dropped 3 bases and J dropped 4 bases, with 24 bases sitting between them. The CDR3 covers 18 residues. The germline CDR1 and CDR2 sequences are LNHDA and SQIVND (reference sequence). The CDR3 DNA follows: TGTGCCAGTAGTATCCAGGGGGCCGAGCTAGCGGGGTTAGAGACCCAGTACTTC. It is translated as CASSIQGAELAGLETQYF.

The CDR3 bases are TGTGCCAGCAGTCTACGCAGGGGGGGCACTGAAGCTTTCTTT. It is translated as CASSLRRGGTEAFF. The genes are TRBV27 and TRBJ1-1; 7 positions agree with TRBD1. The ends lost 5 bases at V and 4 bases at J; junction bases unmatched: 7. Germline assignment: CDR1 MNHEY and CDR2 SMNVEV (reference sequence). The CDR3 runs 14 residues.

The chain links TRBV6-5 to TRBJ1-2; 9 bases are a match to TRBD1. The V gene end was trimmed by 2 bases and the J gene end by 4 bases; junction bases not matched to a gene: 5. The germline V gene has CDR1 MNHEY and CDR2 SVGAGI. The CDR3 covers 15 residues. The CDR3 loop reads CASSYPGQGIYGYTF. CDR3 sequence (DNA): TGTGCCAGCAGTTACCCGGGACAGGGAATCTATGGCTACACCTTC.

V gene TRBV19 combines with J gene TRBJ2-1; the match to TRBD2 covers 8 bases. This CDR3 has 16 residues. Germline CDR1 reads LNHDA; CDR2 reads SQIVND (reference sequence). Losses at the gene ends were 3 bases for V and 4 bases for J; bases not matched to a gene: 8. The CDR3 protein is CASSMIGLAGYNEQFF. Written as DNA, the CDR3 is TGTGCCAGTAGTATGATTGGGCTAGCGGGTTACAATGAGCAGTTCTTC.

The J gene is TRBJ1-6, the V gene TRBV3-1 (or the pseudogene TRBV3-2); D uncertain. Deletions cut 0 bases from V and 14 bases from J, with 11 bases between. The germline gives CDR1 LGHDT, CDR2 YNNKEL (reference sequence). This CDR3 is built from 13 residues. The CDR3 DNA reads TGTGCCAGCAGCCAAGAGCCAGTTTTATCCCTCCACTTT. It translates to CASSQEPVLSLHF.

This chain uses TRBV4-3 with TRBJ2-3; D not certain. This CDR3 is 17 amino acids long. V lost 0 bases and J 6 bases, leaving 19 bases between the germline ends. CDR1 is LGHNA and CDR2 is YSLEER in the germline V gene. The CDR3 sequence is CASSQDLRPASPDTQYF. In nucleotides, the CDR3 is TGCGCCAGCAGCCAAGATCTAAGACCCGCATCACCGGATACGCAGTATTTT.

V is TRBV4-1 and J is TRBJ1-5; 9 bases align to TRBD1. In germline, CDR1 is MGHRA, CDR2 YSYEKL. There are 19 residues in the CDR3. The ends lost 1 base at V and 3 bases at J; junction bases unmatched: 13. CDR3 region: CASSQVVTEDRGSNQPQHF. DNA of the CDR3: TGCGCCAGCAGCCAAGTCGTAACCGAGGACAGGGGCTCCAATCAGCCCCAGCATTTT.

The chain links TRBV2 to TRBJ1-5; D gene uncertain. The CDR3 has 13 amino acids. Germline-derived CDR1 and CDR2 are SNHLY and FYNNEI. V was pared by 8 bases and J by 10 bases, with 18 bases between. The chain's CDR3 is CASRPGRYAPQHF. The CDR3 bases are TGTGCCAGCCGTCCGGGCCGCTATGCACCCCAGCATTTT.

The CDR3 DNA sequence: TGTGCCAGCAGCCCCCTCCGAGGCGACGAGGGTGAACTGTTTTTT. Its protein product is CASSPLRGDEGELFF. V and J are TRBV6-5 and TRBJ1-4, with D unclear. The CDR3 spans 15 residues. Trimming removed 6 bases from V and 12 bases from J, with 23 bases in between. In germline, CDR1 is MNHEY, CDR2 SVGAGI.

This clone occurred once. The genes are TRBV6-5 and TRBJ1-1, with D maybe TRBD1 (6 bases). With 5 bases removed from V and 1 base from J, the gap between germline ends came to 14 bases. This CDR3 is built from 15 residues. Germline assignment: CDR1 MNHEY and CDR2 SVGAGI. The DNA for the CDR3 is TGTGCCAGCAGTCCAACGACAGGATCGAACACTGAAGCTTTCTTT. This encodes CASSPTTGSNTEAFF.

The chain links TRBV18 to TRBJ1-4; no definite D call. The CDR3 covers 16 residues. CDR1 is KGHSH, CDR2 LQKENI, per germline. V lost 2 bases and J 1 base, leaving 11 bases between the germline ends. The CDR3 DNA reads TGTGCCAGCTCACCAATCGCGTCAGAAACTAATGAAAAACTGTTTTTT. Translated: CASSPIASETNEKLFF.

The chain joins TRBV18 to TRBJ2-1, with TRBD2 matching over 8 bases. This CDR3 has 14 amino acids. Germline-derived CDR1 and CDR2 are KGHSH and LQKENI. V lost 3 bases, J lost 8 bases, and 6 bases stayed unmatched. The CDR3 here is CASSPQRGRDEQFF. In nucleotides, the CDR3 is TGTGCCAGCTCACCCCAGCGGGGGCGGGATGAGCAGTTCTTC.